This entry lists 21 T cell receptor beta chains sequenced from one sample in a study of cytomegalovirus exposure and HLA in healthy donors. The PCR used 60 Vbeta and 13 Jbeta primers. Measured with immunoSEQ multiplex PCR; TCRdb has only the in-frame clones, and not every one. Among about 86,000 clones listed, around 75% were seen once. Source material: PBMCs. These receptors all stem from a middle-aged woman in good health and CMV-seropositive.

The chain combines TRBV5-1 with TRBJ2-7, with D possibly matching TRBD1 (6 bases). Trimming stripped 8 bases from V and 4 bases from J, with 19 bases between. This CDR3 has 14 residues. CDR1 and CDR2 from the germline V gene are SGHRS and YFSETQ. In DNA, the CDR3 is TGCGCCAGGAACAAACAGGGTAGCAAATACGAGCAGTACTTC. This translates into CARNKQGSKYEQYF.

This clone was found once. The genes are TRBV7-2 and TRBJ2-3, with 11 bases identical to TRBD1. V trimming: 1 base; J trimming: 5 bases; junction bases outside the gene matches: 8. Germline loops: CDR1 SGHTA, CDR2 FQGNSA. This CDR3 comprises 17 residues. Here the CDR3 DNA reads TGTGCCAGCAGCTTAGAATATTGGACAGGGGGCGTAGATACGCAGTATTTT. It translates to CASSLEYWTGGVDTQYF.

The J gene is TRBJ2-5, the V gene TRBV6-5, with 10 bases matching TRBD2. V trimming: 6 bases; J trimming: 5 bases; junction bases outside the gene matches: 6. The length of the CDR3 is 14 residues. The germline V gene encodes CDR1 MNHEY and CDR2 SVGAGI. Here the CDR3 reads CASRGLASTETQYF. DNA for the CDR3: TGTGCCAGCAGGGGACTAGCGTCCACGGAGACCCAGTACTTC.

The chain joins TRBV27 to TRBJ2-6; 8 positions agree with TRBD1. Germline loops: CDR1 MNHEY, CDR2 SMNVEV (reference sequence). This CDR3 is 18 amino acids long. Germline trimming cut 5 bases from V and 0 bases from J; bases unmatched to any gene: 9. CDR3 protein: CASSHGQGHFSGANVLTF. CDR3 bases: TGTGCCAGCAGTCACGGACAGGGACACTTCTCTGGGGCCAACGTCCTGACTTTC. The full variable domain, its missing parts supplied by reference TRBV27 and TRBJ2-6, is EAQVTQNPRYLITVTGKKLTVTCSQNMNHEYMSWYRQDPGLGLRQIYYSMNVEVTDKGDVPEGYKVSRKEKRNFPLILESPSPNQTSLYFCASSHGQGHFSGANVLTFGAGSRLTVL.

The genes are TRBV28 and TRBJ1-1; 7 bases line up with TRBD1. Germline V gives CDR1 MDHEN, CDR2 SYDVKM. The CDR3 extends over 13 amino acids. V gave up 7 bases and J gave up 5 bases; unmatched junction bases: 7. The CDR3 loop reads CASMEGARTEAFF. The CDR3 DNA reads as TGTGCCAGCATGGAGGGGGCGCGAACTGAAGCTTTCTTT.

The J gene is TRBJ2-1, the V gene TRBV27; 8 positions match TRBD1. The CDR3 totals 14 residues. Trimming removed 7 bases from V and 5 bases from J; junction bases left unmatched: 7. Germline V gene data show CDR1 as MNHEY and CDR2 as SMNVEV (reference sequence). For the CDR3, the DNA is TGTGCCAGCAATAAAAGGACAGGGCACAATGAGCAGTTCTTC. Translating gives CASNKRTGHNEQFF.

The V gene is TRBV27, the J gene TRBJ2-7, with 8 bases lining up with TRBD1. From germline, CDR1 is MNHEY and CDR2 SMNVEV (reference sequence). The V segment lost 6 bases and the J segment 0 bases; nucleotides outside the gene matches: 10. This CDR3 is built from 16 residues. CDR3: CASSPTGVRSSYEQYF. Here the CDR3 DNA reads TGTGCCAGCAGCCCGACAGGGGTTAGAAGCTCCTACGAGCAGTACTTC.

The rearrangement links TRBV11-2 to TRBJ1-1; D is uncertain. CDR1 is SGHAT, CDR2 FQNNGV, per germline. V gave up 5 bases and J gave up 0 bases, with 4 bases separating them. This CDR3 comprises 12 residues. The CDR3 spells CASSLLNTEAFF. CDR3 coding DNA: TGTGCCAGCAGCCTCCTGAACACTGAAGCTTTCTTT.

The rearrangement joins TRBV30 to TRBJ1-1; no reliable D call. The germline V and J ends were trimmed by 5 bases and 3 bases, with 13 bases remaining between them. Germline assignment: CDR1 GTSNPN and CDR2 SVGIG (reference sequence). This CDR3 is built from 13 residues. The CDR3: CAWSQWRYTEAFF. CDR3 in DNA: TGTGCCTGGTCCCAGTGGAGGTACACTGAAGCTTTCTTT.

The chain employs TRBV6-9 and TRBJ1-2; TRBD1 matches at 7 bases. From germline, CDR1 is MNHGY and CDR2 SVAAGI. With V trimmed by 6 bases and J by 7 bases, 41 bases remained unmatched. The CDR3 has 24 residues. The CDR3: CASSDGIWDWNDGIRGQSVGGYTF. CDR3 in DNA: TGTGCCAGCAGCGATGGGATATGGGATTGGAACGATGGGATACGGGGACAGTCGGTGGGTGGCTACACCTTC.

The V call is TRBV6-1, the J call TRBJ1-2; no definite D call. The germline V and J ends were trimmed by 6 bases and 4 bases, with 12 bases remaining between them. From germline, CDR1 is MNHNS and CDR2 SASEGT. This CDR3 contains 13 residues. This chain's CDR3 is CASRPGPSYGYTF. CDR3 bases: TGTGCCAGCAGGCCAGGCCCGTCCTATGGCTACACCTTC.

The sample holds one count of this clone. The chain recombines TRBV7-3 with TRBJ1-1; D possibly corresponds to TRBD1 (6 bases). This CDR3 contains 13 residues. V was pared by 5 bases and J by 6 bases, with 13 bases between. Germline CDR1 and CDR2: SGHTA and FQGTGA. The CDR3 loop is CASSRGQFAEAFF. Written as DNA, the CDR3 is TGTGCCAGCAGCCGAGGACAGTTCGCTGAAGCTTTCTTT.

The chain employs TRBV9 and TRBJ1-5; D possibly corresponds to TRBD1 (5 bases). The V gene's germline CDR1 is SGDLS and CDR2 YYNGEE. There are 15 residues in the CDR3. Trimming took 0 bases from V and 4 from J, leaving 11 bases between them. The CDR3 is CASSVEGGANQPQHF. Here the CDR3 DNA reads TGTGCCAGCAGCGTAGAAGGTGGGGCGAATCAGCCCCAGCATTTT.

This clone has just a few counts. The CDR3 region is CASSPQTGAISHGYTF. The DNA for the CDR3 is TGTGCCAGCAGCCCCCAGACAGGAGCCATTTCTCATGGCTACACCTTC. The chain carries TRBV7-2 and TRBJ1-2, with D possibly being TRBD1 (6 bases). Trimming shortened V by 5 bases and J by 6 bases, and 22 bases separated the two germline ends. CDR3 length equals 16 residues. Germline V gene data show CDR1 as SGHTA and CDR2 as FQGNSA. Complete variable domain (other parts from reference TRBV7-2 and TRBJ1-2): GAGVSQSPSNKVTEKGKDVELRCDPISGHTALYWYRQSLGQGLEFLIYFQGNSAPDKSGLPSDRFSAERTGGSVSTLTIQRTQQEDSAVYLCASSPQTGAISHGYTFGSGTRLTVV.

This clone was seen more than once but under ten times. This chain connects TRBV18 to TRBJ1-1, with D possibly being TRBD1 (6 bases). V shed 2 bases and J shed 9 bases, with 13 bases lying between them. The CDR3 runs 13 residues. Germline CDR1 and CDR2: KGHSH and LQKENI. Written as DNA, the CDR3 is TGTGCCAGCTCACCATCCGGACAGAAGAAAGCTTTCTTT. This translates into CASSPSGQKKAFF.

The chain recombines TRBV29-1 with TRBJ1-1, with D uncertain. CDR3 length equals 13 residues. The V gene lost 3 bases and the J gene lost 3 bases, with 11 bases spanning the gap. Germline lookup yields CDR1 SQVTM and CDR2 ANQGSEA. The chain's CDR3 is CSVEPRFYTEAFF. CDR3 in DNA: TGCAGCGTTGAGCCCAGGTTTTACACTGAAGCTTTCTTT.

This CDR3 is CASSISTGTGNTIYF. The DNA of the CDR3 is TGTGCCAGCAGCATCTCGACAGGGACTGGAAACACCATATATTTT. The chain employs TRBV9 and TRBJ1-3, with 7 bases lining up with TRBD1. Germline values: CDR1 SGDLS, CDR2 YYNGEE. The CDR3 loop spans 15 amino acids. J was trimmed by 2 bases and V by 4 bases; bases with no gene match: 6.

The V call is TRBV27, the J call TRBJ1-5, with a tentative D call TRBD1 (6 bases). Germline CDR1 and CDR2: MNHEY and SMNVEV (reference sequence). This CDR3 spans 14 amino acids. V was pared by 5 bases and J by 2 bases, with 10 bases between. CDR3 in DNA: TGTGCCAGCAGTAAACAGGGTGGCAATCAGCCCCAGCATTTT. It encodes CASSKQGGNQPQHF.

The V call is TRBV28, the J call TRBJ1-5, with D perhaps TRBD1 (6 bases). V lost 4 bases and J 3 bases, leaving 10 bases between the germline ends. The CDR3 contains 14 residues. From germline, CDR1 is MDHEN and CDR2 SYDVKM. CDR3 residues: CASSSWTDNQPQHF. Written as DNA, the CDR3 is TGTGCCAGCAGTTCTTGGACAGACAATCAGCCCCAGCATTTT.

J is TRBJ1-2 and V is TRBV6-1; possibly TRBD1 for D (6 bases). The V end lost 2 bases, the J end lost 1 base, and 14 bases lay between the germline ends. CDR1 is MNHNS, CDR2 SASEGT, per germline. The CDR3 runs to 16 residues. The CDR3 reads CASSEFGGQGNYGYTF. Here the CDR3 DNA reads TGTGCCAGCAGTGAATTTGGGGGCCAGGGTAACTATGGCTACACCTTC.

The CDR3 loop is CASSLTGMRSYEQYF. The CDR3 DNA is TGTGCCAGCAGCTTAACAGGGATGAGGAGTTACGAGCAGTACTTC. V usage is TRBV11-2 and J usage is TRBJ2-7; D is perhaps TRBD1 (6 bases). Trimming cost V 2 bases and J 4 bases, with 15 bases left between them. This CDR3 spans 15 amino acids. Germline V lookup: CDR1 SGHAT, CDR2 FQNNGV. Full variable domain (outside the CDR3, taken from reference TRBV11-2 and TRBJ2-7): EAGVAQSPRYKIIEKRQSVAFWCNPISGHATLYWYQQILGQGPKLLIQFQNNGVVDDSQLPKDRFSAERLKGVDSTLKIQPAKLEDSAVYLCASSLTGMRSYEQYFGPGTRLTVT.